This T cell receptor beta chain was sequenced during a study of T-cell memory formation after mild COVID-19. Notes on the study in general: Confirmation was lacking for SARS-CoV-2 specificity of second-wave clones that peaked on day 37. Cross-reactive memory seemingly joined, as some responding clones were found in pre-infection memory.

TCRdb re-analysed the 5' RACE reads in MiXCR, keeping a single row per CDR3 protein. Among 250,000 to 400,000 distinct CDR3 sequences listed, roughly an eighth were seen once. The table lists this clonotype with a few counts. Its antigen remains unknown. The CDR3 has 15 residues. J lost 9 bases, V lost 0 bases, and 4 bases had no gene match. Germline lookup yields CDR1 LGHNA and CDR2 YNFKEQ. The gene calls are TRBV4-2 and TRBJ2-1, with TRBD2 matching 11 bases. This TCR was sampled from a man aged 18 to 29 who had mild COVID-19 (a few samples of this study predate the infection). Cell type and time point are not known. Sequenced: PBMCs or a T cell subset sorted from them (not recorded which). The CDR3 coding sequence is TGTGCCAGCAGCCAAGAGACTAGCGGGGTTAGTGAGCAGTTCTTC. Translation: CASSQETSGVSEQFF.